This T cell receptor (beta chain) originates from a study of shared T cell receptors in the human thymus. This clone was found a few times. There are 15 residues in the CDR3. The junction had 11 bases not matched to a gene; V was cut back by 2 bases and J by 7 bases. Germline CDR1 and CDR2: LGHNA and YNFKEQ. Sequenced by immunoSEQ multiplex PCR; TCRdb stores in-frame clones only, minus some. The table lists 500,000 to 850,000 clones, 80% to 90% of them singletons, with 0.0094% in the top ten. Another study also made use of these data, one on human thymus T cells. As that study records: The thymus was resected at corrective cardiac surgery. Thymic and blood repertoires appeared to display a bias in their usage of V and J genes.

The V and J genes are TRBV4-2 and TRBJ2-7, with 7 bases that match TRBD2. Specimen: thymocytes. This clonotype was sampled from a boy under three years old with a congenital heart defect. The CDR3 here is CASSQKKDPGGEQYF. As DNA, the CDR3 is TGTGCCAGCAGCCAAAAGAAGGACCCCGGGGGGGAGCAGTACTTC.